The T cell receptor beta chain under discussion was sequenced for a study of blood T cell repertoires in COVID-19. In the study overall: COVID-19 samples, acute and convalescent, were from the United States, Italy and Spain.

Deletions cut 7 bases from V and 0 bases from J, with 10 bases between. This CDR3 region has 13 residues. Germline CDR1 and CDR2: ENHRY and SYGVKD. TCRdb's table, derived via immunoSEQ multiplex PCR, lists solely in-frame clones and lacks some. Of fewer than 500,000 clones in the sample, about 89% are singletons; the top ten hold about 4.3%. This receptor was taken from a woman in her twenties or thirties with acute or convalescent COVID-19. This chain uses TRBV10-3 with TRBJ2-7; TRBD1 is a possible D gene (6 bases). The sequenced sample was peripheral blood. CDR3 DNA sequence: TGTGCCATCACCAGGGGCCTCTCCTACGAGCAGTACTTC. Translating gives CAITRGLSYEQYF.